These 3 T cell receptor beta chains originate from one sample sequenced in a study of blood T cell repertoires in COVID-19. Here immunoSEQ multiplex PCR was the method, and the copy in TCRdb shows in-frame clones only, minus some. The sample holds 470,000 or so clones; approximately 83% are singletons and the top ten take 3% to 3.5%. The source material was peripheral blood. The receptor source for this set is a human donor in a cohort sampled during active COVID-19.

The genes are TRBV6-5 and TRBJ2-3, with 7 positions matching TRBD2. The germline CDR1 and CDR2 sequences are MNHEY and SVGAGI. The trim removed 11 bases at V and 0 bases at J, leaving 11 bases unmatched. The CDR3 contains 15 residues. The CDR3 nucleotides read TGTGCCGGACAAGGGGAGGGGCTAAGCACAGATACGCAGTATTTT. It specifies CAGQGEGLSTDTQYF.

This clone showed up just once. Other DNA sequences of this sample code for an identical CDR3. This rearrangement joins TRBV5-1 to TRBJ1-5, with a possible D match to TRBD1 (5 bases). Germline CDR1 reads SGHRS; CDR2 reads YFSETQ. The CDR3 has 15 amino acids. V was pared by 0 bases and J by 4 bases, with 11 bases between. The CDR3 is CASSLAPGPNQPQHF. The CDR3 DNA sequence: TGCGCCAGCAGCTTGGCCCCAGGGCCAAATCAGCCCCAGCATTTT.

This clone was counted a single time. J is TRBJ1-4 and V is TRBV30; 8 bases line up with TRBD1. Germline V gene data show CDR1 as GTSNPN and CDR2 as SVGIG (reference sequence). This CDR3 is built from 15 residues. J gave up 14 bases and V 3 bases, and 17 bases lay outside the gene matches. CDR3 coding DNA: TGTGCCTGGAGATATCCGGACAGGGAGACAAAAGAGCTGTTTTTT. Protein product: CAWRYPDRETKELFF. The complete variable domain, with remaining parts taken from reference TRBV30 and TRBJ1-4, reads SQTIHQWPATLVQPVGSPLSLECTVEGTSNPNLYWYRQAAGRGLQLLFYSVGIGQISSEVPQNLSASRPQDRQFILSSKKLLLSDSGFYLCAWRYPDRETKELFFGSGTQLSVL.